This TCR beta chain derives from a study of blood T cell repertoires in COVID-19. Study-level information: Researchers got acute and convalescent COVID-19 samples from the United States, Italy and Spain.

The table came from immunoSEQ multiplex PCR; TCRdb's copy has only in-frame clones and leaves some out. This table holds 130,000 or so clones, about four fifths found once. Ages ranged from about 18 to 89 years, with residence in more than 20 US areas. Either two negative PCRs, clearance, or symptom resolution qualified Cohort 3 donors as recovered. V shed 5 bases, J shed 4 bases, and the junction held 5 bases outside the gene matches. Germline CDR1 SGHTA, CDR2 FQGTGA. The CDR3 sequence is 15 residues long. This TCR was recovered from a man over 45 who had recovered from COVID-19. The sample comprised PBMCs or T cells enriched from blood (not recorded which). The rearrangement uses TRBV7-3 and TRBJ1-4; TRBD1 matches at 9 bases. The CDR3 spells CASSATGGRNEKLFF. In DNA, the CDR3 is TGTGCCAGCAGCGCCACAGGGGGCCGTAATGAAAAACTGTTTTTT.